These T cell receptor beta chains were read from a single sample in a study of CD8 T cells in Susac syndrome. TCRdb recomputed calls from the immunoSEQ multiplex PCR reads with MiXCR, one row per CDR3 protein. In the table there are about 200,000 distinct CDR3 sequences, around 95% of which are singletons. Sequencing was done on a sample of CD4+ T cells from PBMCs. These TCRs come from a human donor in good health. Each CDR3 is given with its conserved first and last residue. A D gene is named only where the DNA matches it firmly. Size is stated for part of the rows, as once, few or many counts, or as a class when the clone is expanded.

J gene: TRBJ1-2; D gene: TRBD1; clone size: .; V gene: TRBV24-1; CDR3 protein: CATQSDRTTYGYTF; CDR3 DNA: TGTGCCACACAGTCGGACAGGACAACCTATGGCTACACCTTC
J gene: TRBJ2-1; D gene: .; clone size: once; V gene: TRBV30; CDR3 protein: CAWKLGSSYNEQFF; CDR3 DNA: TGTGCCTGGAAACTCGGGAGCTCCTACAATGAGCAGTTCTTC
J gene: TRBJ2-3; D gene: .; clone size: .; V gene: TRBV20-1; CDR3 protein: CSANPTRGATDTQYF; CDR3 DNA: TGCAGTGCGAACCCGACTAGGGGTGCCACAGATACGCAGTATTTT
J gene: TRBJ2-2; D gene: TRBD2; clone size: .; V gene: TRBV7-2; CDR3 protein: CASGPSGRHRAGELFF; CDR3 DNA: TGTGCCAGCGGCCCTAGCGGGAGGCACAGAGCCGGGGAGCTGTTTTTT
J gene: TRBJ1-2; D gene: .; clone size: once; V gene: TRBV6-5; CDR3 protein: CASQGSWGFGYTF; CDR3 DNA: TGTGCCAGCCAGGGGTCGTGGGGATTTGGCTACACCTTC
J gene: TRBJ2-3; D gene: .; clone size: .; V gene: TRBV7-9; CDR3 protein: CASSLGEAPQYF; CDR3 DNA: TGTGCCAGCAGCTTAGGGGAGGCCCCGCAGTATTTT
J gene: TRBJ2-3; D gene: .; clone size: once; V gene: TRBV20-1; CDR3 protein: CSSTSTDTQYF; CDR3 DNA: TGCAGTAGTACTAGCACAGATACGCAGTATTTT
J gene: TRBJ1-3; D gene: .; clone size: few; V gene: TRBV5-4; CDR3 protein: CASRQDRSSGNTIYF; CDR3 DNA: TGTGCCAGCAGGCAGGACAGAAGCTCTGGAAACACCATATATTTT
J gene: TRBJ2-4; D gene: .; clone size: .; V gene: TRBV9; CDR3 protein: CASSVAALEAKNIQYF; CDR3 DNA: TGTGCCAGCAGCGTAGCGGCCCTTGAGGCCAAAAACATTCAGTACTTC
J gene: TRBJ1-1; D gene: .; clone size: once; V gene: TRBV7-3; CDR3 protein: CASSLGLTMNTEAFF; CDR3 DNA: TGTGCCAGCAGCTTAGGGCTGACCATGAACACTGAAGCTTTCTTT
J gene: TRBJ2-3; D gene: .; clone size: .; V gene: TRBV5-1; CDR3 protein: CASRPTISTDTQYF; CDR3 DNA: TGCGCCAGCAGACCGACGATCAGCACAGATACGCAGTATTTT
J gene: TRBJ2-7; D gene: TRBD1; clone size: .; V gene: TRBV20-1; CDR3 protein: CSARVGTAAYEQYF; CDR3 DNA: TGCAGTGCTAGAGTGGGGACAGCCGCCTACGAGCAGTACTTC
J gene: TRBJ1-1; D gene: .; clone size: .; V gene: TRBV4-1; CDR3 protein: CASSQALVPNTEAFF; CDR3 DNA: TGCGCCAGCAGCCAAGCCCTGGTCCCGAACACTGAAGCTTTCTTT
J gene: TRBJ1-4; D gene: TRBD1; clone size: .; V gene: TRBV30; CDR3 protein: CAWDRGRNDEKLFF; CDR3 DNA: TGTGCCTGGGACAGGGGAAGGAATGATGAAAAACTGTTTTTT
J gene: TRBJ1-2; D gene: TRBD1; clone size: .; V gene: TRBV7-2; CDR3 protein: CASSSPPGQGMNYGYTF; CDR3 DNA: TGTGCCAGCAGCTCTCCTCCGGGACAGGGGATGAACTATGGCTACACCTTC
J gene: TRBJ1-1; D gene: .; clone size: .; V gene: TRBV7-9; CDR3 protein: CASSFGNKNTEAFF; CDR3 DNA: TGTGCCAGCAGCTTCGGTAATAAGAACACTGAAGCTTTCTTT
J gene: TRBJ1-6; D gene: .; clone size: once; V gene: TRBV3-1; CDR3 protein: CASRERGNGSPLHF; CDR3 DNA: TGTGCCAGCAGGGAACGGGGGAACGGATCACCCCTCCACTTT
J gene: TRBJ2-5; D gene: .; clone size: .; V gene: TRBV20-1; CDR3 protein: CSAAGPPETQYF; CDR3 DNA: TGCAGTGCCGCGGGACCCCCCGAGACCCAGTACTTC
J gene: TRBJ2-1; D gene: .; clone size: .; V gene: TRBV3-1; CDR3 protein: CASSQRDLSYNEQFF; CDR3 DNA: TGTGCCAGCAGCCAGCGCGACCTCTCCTACAATGAGCAGTTCTTC
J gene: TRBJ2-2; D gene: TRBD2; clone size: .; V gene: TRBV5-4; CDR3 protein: CASSIPGGGLNTGELFF; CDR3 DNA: TGTGCCAGCAGCATCCCTGGGGGGGGACTGAACACCGGGGAGCTGTTTTTT
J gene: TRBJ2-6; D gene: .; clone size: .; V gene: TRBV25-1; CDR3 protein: CASSAYRARGANVLTF; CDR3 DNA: TGTGCCAGCAGTGCGTACAGGGCGCGGGGGGCCAACGTCCTGACTTTC
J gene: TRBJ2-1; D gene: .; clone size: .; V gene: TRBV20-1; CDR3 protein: CSARDLVGSEQFF; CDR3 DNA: TGCAGTGCTAGAGATCTTGTAGGAAGTGAGCAGTTCTTC
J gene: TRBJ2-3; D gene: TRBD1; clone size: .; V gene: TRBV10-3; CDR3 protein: CAISDRGQGTDTQYF; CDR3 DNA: TGTGCCATCAGTGATCGCGGACAGGGTACAGATACGCAGTATTTT
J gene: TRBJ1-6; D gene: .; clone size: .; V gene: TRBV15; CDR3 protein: CATSSRIGYNSPLHF; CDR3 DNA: TGTGCCACCAGCAGCCGGATCGGCTATAATTCACCCCTCCACTTT
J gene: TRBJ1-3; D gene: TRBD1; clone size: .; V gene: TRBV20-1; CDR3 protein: CSADRDSSSSGNTIYF; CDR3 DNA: TGCAGTGCTGACCGGGACAGCTCGAGCTCTGGAAACACCATATATTTT
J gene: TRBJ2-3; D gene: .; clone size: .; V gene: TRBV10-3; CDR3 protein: CAISDRTPDTQYF; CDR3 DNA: TGTGCCATCAGTGATCGGACTCCAGATACGCAGTATTTT
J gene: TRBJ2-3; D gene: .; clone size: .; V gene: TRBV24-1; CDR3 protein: CATAQVNGEDTQYF; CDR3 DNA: TGTGCCACCGCCCAAGTGAACGGAGAAGATACGCAGTATTTT
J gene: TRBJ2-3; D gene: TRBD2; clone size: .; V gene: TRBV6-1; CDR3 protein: CASTGRGASTDTQYF; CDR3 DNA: TGTGCCAGCACGGGGCGGGGGGCTAGCACAGATACGCAGTATTTT
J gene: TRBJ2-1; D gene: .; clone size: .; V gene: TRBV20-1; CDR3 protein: CSARGGDDHNEQFF; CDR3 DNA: TGCAGTGCTAGAGGAGGAGACGATCACAATGAGCAGTTCTTC
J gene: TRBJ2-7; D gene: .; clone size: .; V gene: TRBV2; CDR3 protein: CASSEVGGKYF; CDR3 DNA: TGTGCCAGCAGTGAAGTCGGAGGGAAGTACTTC